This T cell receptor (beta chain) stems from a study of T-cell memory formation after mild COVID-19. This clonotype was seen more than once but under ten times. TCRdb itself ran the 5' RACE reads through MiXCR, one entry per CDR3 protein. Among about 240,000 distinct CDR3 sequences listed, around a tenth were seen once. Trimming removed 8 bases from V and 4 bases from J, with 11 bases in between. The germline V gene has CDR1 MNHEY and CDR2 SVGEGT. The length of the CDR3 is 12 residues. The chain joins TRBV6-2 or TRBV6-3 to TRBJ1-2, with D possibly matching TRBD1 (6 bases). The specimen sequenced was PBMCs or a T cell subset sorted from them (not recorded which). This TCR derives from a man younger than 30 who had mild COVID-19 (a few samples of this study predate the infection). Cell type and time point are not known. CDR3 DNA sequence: TGTGCCAGCGGAAAACAGGGCTATGGCTACACCTTC. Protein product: CASGKQGYGYTF.